Sequencing of this T cell receptor beta chain was carried out in a study of cytomegalovirus exposure and HLA in healthy donors. Primers included in the PCR were 60 Vbeta and 13 Jbeta primers. How the authors handled the data: An analysis performed later counted roughly 80 million unique TCR beta chains (roughly 10 million of them shared). Profiling relied on immunoSEQ multiplex PCR, and the TCRdb table lists in-frame clones only, not all of them. V, J and clone size reflect that table, while D and trimming were determined from the DNA. This table has tens of thousands of clones, about four fifths appearing once. Deletions cut 3 bases from V and 4 bases from J, with 10 bases between. This CDR3 spans 13 amino acids. CDR1 KGHSH and CDR2 LQKENI come from the germline V gene.

The TCR comes from a man aged 45-60 years in good health and CMV-seropositive. The sequenced sample was PBMCs. The rearrangement links TRBV18 to TRBJ2-7; a weak D match, TRBD2 (6 bases). CDR3 DNA: TGTGCCAGCTCACCCGCCGGAGGGTACGAGCAGTACTTC. Translating gives CASSPAGGYEQYF.